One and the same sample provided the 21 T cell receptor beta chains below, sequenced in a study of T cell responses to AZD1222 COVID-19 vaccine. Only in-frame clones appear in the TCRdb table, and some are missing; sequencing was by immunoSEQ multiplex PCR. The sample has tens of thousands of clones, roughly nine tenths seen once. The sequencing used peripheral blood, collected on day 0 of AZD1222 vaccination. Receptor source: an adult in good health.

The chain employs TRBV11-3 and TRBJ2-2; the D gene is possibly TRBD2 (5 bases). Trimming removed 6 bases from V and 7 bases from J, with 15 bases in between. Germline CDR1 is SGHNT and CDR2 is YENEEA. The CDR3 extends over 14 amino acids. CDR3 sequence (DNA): TGTGCCAGCAGTTCGGACTTATCGGACGGGGAGCTGTTTTTT. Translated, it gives CASSSDLSDGELFF.

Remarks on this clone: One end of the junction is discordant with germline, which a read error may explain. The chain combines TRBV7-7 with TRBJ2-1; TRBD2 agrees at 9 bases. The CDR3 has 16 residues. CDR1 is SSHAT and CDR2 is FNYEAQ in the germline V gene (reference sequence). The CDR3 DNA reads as TGTGCTAGCAGCTTAGGACTAGCGCTATTTCGGGATGAGCAGTTCTTC. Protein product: CASSLGLALFRDEQFF.

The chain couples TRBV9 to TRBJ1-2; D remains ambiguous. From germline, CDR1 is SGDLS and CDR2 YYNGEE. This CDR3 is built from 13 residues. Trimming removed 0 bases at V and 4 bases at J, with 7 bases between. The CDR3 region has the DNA TGTGCCAGCAGCGTAGTTCCAGGCTATGGCTACACCTTC. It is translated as CASSVVPGYGYTF. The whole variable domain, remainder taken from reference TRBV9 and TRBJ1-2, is DSGVTQTPKHLITATGQRVTLRCSPRSGDLSVYWYQQSLDQGLQFLIQYYNGEERAKGNILERFSAQQFPDLHSELNLSSLELGDSALYFCASSVVPGYGYTFGSGTRLTVV.

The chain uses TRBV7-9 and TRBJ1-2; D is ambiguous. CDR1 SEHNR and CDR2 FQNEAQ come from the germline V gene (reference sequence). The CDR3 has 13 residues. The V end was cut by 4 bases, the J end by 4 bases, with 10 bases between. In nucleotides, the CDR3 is TGTGCCAGCAGCTCATTCGGCAGCTATGGCTACACCTTC. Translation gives CASSSFGSYGYTF.

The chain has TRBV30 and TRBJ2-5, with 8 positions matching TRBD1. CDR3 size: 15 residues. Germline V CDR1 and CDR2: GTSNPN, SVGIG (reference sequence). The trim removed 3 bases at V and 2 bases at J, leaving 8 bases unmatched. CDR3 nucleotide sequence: TGTGCCTGGAGCCCTACAGGGGGACCTCAAGAGACCCAGTACTTC. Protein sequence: CAWSPTGGPQETQYF.

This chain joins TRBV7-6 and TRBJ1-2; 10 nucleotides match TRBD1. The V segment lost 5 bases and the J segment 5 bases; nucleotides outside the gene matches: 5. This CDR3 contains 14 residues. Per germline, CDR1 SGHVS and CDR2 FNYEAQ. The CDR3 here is CASSRQGATYGYTF. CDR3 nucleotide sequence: TGTGCCAGCAGCCGACAGGGGGCGACATATGGCTACACCTTC.

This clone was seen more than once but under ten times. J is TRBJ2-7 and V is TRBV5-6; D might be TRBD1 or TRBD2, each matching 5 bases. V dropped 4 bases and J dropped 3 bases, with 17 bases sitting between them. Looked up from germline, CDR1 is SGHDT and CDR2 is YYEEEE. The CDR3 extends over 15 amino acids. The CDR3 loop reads CASSGTARTDYEQYF. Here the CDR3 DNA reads TGTGCCAGCAGCGGGACGGCGCGGACGGACTACGAGCAGTACTTC.

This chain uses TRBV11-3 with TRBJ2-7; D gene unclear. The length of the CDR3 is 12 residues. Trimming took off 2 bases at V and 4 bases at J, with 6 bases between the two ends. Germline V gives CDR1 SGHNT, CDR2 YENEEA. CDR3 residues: CASSLIGYEQYF. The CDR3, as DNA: TGTGCCAGCAGCTTAATAGGGTACGAGCAGTACTTC.

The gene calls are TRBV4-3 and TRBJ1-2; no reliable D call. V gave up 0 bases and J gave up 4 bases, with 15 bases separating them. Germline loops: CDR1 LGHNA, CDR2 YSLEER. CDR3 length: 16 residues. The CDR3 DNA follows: TGCGCCAGCAGCCAAGACCTCGATACCCGCCGCTATGGCTACACCTTC. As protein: CASSQDLDTRRYGYTF.

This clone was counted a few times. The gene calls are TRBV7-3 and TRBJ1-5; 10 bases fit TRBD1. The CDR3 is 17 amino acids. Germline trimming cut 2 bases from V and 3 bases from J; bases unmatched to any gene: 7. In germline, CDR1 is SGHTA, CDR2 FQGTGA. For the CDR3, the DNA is TGTGCCAGCAGCTTAGGGACAGGGGTGACAGACAATCAGCCCCAGCATTTT. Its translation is CASSLGTGVTDNQPQHF. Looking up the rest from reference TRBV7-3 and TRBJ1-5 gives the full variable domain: GAGVSQTPSNKVTEKGKYVELRCDPISGHTALYWYRQSLGQGPEFLIYFQGTGAADDSGLPNDRFFAVRPEGSVSTLKIQRTERGDSAVYLCASSLGTGVTDNQPQHFGDGTRLSIL.

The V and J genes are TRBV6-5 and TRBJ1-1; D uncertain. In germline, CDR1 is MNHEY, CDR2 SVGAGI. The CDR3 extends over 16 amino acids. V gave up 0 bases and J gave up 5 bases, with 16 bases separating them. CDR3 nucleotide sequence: TGTGCCAGCAGTTACTCGACGTCGGGGATGGGGACTGAAGCTTTCTTT. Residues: CASSYSTSGMGTEAFF.

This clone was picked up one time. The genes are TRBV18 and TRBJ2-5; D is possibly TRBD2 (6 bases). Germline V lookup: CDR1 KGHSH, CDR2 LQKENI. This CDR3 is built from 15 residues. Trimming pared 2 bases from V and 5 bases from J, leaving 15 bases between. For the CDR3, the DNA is TGTGCCAGCTCACCAAGACTAGGGGTTGGCGAGACCCAGTACTTC. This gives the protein CASSPRLGVGETQYF.

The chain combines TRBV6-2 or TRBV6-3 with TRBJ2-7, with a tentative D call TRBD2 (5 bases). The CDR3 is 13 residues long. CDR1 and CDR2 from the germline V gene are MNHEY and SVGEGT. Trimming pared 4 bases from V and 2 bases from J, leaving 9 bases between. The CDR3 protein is CASSFPGTYEQYF. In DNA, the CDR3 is TGTGCCAGCAGTTTTCCCGGGACCTACGAGCAGTACTTC.

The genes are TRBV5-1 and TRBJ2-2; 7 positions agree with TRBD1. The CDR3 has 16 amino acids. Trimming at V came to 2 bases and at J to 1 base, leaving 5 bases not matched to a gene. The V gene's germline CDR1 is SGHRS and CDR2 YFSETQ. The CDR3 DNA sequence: TGCGCCAGCAGCTTTTCCGGGACAGTGAACACCGGGGAGCTGTTTTTT. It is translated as CASSFSGTVNTGELFF.

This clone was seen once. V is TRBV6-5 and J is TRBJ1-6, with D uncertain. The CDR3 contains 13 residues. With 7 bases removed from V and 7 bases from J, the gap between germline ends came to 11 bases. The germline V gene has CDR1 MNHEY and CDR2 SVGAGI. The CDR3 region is CASKIAPNSPLHF. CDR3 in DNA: TGTGCCAGCAAGATCGCCCCGAATTCACCCCTCCACTTT.

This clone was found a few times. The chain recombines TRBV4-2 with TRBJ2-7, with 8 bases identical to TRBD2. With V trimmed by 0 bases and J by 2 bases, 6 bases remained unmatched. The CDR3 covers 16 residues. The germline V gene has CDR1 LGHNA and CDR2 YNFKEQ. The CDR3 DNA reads TGTGCCAGCAGCCAAGACAAACTAGCGGCCACCTACGAGCAGTACTTC. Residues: CASSQDKLAATYEQYF.

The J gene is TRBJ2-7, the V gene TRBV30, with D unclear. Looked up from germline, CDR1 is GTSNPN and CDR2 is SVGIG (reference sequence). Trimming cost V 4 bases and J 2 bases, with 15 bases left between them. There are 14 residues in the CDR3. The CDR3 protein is CAWKRVGLAYEQYF. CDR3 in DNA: TGTGCCTGGAAAAGGGTCGGGCTAGCCTACGAGCAGTACTTC.

The CDR3 is CASSLLAGAIEQYF. CDR3 bases: TGCGCCAGCAGCTTGCTAGCGGGAGCCATCGAGCAGTACTTC. The V call is TRBV5-1, the J call TRBJ2-7; 10 bases map to TRBD2. Trimming cost V 1 base and J 6 bases; bases outside gene matches: 4. This CDR3 region has 14 residues. Per the germline V gene, CDR1 is SGHRS and CDR2 is YFSETQ.

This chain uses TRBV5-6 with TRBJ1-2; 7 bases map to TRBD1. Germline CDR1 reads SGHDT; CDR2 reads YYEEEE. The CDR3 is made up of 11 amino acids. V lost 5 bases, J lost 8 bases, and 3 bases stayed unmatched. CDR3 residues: CASSWDSGYTF. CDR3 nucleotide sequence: TGTGCCAGCAGTTGGGACAGCGGCTACACCTTC.

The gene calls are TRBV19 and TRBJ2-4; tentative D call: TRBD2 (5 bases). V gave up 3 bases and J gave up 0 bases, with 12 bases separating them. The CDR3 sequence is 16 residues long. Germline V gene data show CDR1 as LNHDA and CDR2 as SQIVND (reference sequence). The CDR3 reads CASSIPAEVAKNIQYF. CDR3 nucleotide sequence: TGTGCCAGTAGTATCCCCGCGGAGGTAGCCAAAAACATTCAGTACTTC.

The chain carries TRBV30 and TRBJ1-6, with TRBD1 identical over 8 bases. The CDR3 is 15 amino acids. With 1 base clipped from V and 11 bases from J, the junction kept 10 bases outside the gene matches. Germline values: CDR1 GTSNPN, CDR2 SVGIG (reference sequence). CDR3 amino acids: CAWSGGTGLGTPLHF. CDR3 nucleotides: TGTGCCTGGAGTGGAGGGACAGGCCTTGGTACACCCCTCCACTTT.